This T cell receptor (beta chain) was profiled in a study of T cells after posttransplantation cyclophosphamide. Findings of the study overall: Donor CD8+ memory clones often dominated recipient blood repertoires at later times. After PTCy, TRB diversity resembled that of CNI/methotrexate controls.

In its sample, this clone was seen many times. Its antigen is undetermined. Within the sample, other DNA sequences also encode this same CDR3. Peripheral blood was collected from the related graft donor on the marrow donation day. The data were produced by immunoSEQ multiplex PCR, yet TCRdb's version contains in-frame clones alone and is incomplete. The repertoire has 38,000 or so clones, none seen only once; the ten largest take 2% to 3%. V lost 4 bases and J lost 0, with 8 bases in between. The CDR3 has 13 residues. The V gene's germline CDR1 is GTSNPN and CDR2 SVGIG (reference sequence). What was sequenced was PBMCs. The V gene is TRBV30, the J gene TRBJ2-3; TRBD2 might be the D (5 bases). This TCR came from a man aged 50 to 59 in good health, CMV-negative, and a related stem cell transplant donor. The CDR3: CAWTRRSTDTQYF. CDR3 DNA sequence: TGTGCCTGGACGAGGAGGAGCACAGATACGCAGTATTTT.